Listed below are T cell receptor beta chains from one sample, sequenced in a study of CD8 T cells in Susac syndrome. From the immunoSEQ multiplex PCR reads, TCRdb called clonotypes with MiXCR, one entry per CDR3 protein. In the table there are 180,000 or so distinct CDR3 sequences, about 95% of which are singletons. The sequencing input was CD4+ T cells from PBMCs. The receptors were gathered from a human donor in good health. Each CDR3 is given with its conserved first and last residue. The order of the fields is J gene, V gene, D gene, clone size, CDR3 DNA, CDR3 protein. A D gene is named only where the DNA matches it firmly. Only part of the rows carry a size: once, few, many, or a class if the clone is expanded.

TRBJ2-7 TRBV21-1 - few TGTGCCAGCAGCCGGGTCGGGAGCCATTTCGAGCAGTACTTC CASSRVGSHFEQYF
TRBJ2-5 TRBV7-2 TRBD1 - TGTGCCAGCAGCTCTCCTCTTGGGACAGGGCCAATCCAAGAGACCCAGTACTTC CASSSPLGTGPIQETQYF
TRBJ1-1 TRBV2 - - TGTGCCAGCAGTACCACTGAAGCTTTCTTT CASSTTEAFF
TRBJ1-1 TRBV7-2 - - TGTGCCAGCAGCCCCACCGGAACAGGGAGAACTTTCTTT CASSPTGTGRTFF
TRBJ2-5 TRBV20-1 TRBD2 - TGCAGTGCTACCTTAGCGGGAGGGCGAGAGACCCAGTACTTC CSATLAGGRETQYF
TRBJ2-1 TRBV28 TRBD2 - TGTGCCAGCAGTTCCCGGCGGGAGCGGCAGTTCTTC CASSSRRERQFF
TRBJ2-3 TRBV30 - once TGTGCCTGGGCCGATGTGAGGGTCAGAGATACGCAGTATTTT CAWADVRVRDTQYF
TRBJ2-7 TRBV6-2/TRBV6-3 TRBD1 - TGTGCCAGCAGCCAACCGGGACAGGTCTACGAGCAGTACTTC CASSQPGQVYEQYF
TRBJ2-3 TRBV12-3/TRBV12-4 TRBD1 - TGTGCCAGCAGCTACCAGGGGGCTTGGTCACAAGATACGCAGTATTTT CASSYQGAWSQDTQYF
TRBJ2-7 TRBV7-2 - - TGTGCCAGCAGCTTGGGGGGAGCAGCCCCCTACGAGCAGTACTTC CASSLGGAAPYEQYF
TRBJ1-2 TRBV29-1 - - TGCAGCGTTGTGCTGGGGAGCTATGGCTACACCTTC CSVVLGSYGYTF
TRBJ2-7 TRBV15 - - TGTGCCACCAGCAGCGTCAACACCTACGAGCAGTACTTC CATSSVNTYEQYF
TRBJ2-1 TRBV30 TRBD2 once TGTGCCTGGAGGGGACTAGCGGGTATCAGGAATGAGCAGTTCTTC CAWRGLAGIRNEQFF
TRBJ2-3 TRBV24-1 - - TGTGCCACCAGTGATCCGGCCTCCACAGATACGCAGTATTTT CATSDPASTDTQYF
TRBJ2-7 TRBV19 TRBD2 - TGTGCCAGTAGTCGACTAGCGGGAGCCCATGAGCAGTACTTC CASSRLAGAHEQYF
TRBJ1-3 TRBV20-1 - - TGCAGTGCTCCGGACAGCCTTAGAAACACCATATATTTT CSAPDSLRNTIYF
TRBJ2-5 TRBV20-1 - - TGCCTGACGGGCGGGGAGACCCAGTACTTC CLTGGETQYF
TRBJ2-7 TRBV5-1 TRBD1 - TGCGCCAGCAGCAGAGGGACAGGGGACGAGCAGTACTTC CASSRGTGDEQYF
TRBJ2-7 TRBV30 - - TGTGCCTGGGGCGGATCCTACGAGCAGTACTTC CAWGGSYEQYF
TRBJ1-1 TRBV30 TRBD1 - TGTGCCTGGCACCTAGGACAGGGGATGAACACTGAAGCTTTCTTT CAWHLGQGMNTEAFF